The TCR beta chain described here comes from a study of cytomegalovirus exposure and HLA in healthy donors. Study conclusions and caveats: HLA allele associations emerged for about 16,000 TCR beta sequences in a later analysis, at 0.05 false discovery rate. Several of the most significant clusters were apparently associated with common viral pathogens in a later analysis.

From germline, CDR1 is ENHRY and CDR2 SYGVKD. This CDR3 contains 17 residues. J was trimmed by 6 bases and V by 3 bases; bases with no gene match: 12. Primers included in the PCR were 60 Vbeta and 13 Jbeta primers. The assay was immunoSEQ multiplex PCR, and TCRdb's table has in-frame clones only and misses some. The sample has 130,000 or so clones; about 80% are singletons. For this clone: Its specificity is not known.

The chain is built from TRBV10-3 and TRBJ2-1; 9 bases match TRBD2. The sequenced sample was PBMCs. This TCR was sampled from a middle-aged man in good health and CMV-seronegative. The CDR3 region has the DNA TGTGCCATCAGTGACGTTGGGGGGAGCGGGGGGCCCAATGAGCAGTTCTTC. This translates into CAISDVGGSGGPNEQFF.